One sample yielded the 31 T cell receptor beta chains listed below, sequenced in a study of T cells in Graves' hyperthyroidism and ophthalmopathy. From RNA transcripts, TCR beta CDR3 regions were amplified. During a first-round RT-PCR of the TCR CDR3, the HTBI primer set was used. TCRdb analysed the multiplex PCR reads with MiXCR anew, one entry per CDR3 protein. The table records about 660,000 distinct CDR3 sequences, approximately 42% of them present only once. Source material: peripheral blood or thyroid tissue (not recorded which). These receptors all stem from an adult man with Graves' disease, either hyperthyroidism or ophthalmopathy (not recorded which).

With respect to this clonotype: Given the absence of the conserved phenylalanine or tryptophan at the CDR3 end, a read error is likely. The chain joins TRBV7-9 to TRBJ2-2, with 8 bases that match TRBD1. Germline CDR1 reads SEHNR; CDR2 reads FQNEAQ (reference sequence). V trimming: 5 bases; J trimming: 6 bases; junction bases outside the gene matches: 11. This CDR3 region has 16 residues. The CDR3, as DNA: TGTGCCAGCAGCGAGCCTTGGACAGGGTTGCCCGGGGAGCTGTTTTCT. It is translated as CASSEPWTGLPGELFS.

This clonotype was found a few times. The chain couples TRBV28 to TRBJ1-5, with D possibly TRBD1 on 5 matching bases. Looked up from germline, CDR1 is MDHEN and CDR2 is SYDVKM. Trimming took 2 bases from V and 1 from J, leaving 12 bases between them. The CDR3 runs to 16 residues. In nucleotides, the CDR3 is TGTGCCAGCAGTTTACATGGGGGATTAAGCAATCAGCCCCAGCATTTT. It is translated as CASSLHGGLSNQPQHF.

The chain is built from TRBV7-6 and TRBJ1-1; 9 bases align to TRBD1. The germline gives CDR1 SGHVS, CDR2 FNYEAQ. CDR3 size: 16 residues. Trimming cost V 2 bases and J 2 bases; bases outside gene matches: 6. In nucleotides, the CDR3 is TGTGCCAGCAGCTTACTAACAGGGGGCCCAAACACTGAAGCTTTCTTT. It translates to CASSLLTGGPNTEAFF.

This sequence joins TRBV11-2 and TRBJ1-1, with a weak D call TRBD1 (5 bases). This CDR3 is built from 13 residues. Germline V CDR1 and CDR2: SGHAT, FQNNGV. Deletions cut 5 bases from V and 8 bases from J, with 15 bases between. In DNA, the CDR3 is TGTGCCAGCAGCCGTAGGGGTGGGGGGGAAGCTTTCTTT. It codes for CASSRRGGGEAFF.

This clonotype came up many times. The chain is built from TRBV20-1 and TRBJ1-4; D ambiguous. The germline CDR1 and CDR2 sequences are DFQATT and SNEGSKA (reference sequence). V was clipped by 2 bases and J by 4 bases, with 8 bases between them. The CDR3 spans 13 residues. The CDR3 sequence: CSARPGSNEKLFF. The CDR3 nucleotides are TGCAGTGCTAGACCGGGAAGTAATGAAAAACTGTTTTTT.

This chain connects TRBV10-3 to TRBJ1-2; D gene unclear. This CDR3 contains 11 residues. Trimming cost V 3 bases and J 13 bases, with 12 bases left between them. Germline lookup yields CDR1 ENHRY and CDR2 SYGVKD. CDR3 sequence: CAISDGQFLTF. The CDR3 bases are TGTGCCATCAGTGATGGGCAGTTTCTCACCTTC.

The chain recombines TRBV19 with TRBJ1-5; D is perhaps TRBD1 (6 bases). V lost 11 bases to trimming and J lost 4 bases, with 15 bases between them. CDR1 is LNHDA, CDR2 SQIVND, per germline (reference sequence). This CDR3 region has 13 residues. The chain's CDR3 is CAPQGVGNQPQHF. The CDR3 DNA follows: TGTGCCCCACAGGGAGTGGGGAATCAGCCCCAGCATTTT.

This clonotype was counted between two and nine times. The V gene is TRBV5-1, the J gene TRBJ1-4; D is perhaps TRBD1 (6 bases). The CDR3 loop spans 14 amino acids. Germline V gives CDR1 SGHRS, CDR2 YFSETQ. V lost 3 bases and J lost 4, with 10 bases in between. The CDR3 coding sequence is TGCGCCAGCAGCTACGGACAGAGTAATGAAAAACTGTTTTTT. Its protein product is CASSYGQSNEKLFF.

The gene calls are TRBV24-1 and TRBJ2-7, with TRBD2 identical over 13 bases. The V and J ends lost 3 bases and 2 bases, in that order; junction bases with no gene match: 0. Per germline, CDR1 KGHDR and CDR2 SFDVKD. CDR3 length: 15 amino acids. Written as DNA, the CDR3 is TGTGCCACCAGTGATGGGACTAGCGGGACCTACGAGCAGTACTTC. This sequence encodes CATSDGTSGTYEQYF.

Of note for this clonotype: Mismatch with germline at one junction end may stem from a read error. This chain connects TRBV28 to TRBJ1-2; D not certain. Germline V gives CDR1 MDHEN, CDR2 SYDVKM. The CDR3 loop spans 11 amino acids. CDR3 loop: CATTADYGFTF. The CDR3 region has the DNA TGTGCCACCACGGCAGACTATGGCTTCACCTTC.

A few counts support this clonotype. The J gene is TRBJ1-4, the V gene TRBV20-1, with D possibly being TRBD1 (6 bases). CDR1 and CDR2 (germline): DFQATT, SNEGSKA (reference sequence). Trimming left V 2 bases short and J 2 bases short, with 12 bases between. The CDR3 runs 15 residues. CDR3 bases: TGCAGTGCTAGAACAAGCAGGGGCACTAATGAAAAACTGTTTTTT. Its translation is CSARTSRGTNEKLFF.

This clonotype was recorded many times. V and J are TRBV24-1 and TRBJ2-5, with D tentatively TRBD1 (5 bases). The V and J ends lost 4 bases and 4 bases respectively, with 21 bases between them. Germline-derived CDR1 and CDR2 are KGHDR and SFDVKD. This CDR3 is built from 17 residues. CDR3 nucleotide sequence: TGTGCCACCAGTGACCGCCAGGGAAGGTTCCAAGGAGAGACCCAGTACTTC. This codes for CATSDRQGRFQGETQYF.

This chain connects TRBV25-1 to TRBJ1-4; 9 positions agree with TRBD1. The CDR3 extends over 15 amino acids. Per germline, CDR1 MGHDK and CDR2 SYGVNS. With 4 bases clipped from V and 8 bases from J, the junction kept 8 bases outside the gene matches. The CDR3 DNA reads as TGTGCCAGCAGTGTCTCGGGACAGGGCTACGAAAAACTGTTTTTT. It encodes CASSVSGQGYEKLFF.

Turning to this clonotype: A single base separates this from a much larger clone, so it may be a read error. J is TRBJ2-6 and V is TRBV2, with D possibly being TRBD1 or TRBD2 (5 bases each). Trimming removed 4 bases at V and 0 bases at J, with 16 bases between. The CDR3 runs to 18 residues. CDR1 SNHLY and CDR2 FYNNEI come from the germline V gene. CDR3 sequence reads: CASSGQGGGPSGANVLTF. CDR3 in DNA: TGTGCCAGCAGTGGCCAGGGCGGAGGACCCTCTGGGGCCAACGTCCTGACTTTC.

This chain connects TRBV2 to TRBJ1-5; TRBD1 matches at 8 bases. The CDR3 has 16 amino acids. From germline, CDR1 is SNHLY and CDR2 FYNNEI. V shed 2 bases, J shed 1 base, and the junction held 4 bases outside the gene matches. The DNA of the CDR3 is TGTGCCAGCAGTGAACAGGGGGCGGACAGCAATCAGCCCCAGCATTTT. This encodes CASSEQGADSNQPQHF. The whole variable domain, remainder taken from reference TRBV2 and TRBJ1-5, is EPEVTQTPSHQVTQMGQEVILRCVPISNHLYFYWYRQILGQKVEFLVSFYNNEISEKSEIFDDQFSVERPDGSNFTLKIRSTKLEDSAMYFCASSEQGADSNQPQHFGDGTRLSIL.

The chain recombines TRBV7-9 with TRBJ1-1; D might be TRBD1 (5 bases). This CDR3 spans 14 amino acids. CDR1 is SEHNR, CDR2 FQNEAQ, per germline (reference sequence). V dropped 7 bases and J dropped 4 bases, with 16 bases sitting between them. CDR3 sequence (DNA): TGTGCCAGCACCCTTCCCAGGGCTAGCACTGAAGCTTTCTTT. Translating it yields CASTLPRASTEAFF.

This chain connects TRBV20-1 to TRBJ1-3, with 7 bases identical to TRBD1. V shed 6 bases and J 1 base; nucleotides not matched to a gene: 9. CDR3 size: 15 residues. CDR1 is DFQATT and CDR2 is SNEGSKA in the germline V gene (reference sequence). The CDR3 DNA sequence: TGCAGTGCGAACCAAGGGGGCGCGTCTGGAAACACCATATATTTT. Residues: CSANQGGASGNTIYF.

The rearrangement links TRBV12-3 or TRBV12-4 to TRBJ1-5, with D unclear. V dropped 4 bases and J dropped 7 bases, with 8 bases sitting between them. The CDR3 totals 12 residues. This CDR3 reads CASSYAGQPQHF. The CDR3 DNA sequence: TGTGCCAGCAGTTACGCGGGGCAGCCCCAGCATTTT.

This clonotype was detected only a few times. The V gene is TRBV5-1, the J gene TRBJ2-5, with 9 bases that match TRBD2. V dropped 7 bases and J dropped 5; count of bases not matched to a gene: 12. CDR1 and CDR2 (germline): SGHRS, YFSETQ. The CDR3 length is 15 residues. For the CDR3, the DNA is TGCGCCAGCCGACGAAACGCGGGAGGGCCTGAGACCCAGTACTTC. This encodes CASRRNAGGPETQYF.

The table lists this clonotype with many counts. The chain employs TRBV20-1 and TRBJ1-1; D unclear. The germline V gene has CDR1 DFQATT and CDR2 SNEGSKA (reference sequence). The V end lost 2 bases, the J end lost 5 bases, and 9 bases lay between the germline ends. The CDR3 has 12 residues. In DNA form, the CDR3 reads TGCAGTGCTAGAATAAGGGCTACTGAAGCTTTCTTT. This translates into CSARIRATEAFF.

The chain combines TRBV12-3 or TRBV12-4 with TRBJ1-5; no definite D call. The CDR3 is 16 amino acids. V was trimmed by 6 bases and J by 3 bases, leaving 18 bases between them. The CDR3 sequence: CASSQGSVPYNQPQHF. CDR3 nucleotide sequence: TGTGCCAGCAGCCAAGGATCAGTACCGTACAATCAGCCCCAGCATTTT.

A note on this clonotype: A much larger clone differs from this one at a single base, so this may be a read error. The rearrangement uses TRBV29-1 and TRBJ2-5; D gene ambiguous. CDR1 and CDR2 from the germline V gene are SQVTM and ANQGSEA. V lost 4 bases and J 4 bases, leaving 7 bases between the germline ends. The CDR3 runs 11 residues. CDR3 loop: CSVGASETQYF. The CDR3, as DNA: TGCAGCGTTGGGGCTTCAGAGACCCAGTACTTC.

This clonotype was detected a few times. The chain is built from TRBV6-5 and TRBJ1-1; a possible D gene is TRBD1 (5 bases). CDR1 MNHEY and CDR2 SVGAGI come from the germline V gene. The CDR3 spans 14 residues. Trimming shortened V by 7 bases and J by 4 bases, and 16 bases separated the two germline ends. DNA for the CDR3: TGTGCCAGCAATCCCCTCGGGGGGACCACTGAAGCTTTCTTT. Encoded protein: CASNPLGGTTEAFF.

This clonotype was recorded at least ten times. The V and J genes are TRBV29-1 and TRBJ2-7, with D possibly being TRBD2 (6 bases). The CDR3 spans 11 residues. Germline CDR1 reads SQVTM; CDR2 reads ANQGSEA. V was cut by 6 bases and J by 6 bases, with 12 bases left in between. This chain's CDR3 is CSVRAGFEQYF. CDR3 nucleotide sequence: TGCAGCGTGAGGGCGGGGTTCGAGCAGTACTTC.

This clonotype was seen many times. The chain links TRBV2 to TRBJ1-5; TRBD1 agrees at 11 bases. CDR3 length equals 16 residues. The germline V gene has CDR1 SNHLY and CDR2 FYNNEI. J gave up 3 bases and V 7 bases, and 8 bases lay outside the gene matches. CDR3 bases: TGTGCCAGCACCGGGGGGGACAGGGGGATCAATCAGCCCCAGCATTTT. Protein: CASTGGDRGINQPQHF. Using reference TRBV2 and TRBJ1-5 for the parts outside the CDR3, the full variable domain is EPEVTQTPSHQVTQMGQEVILRCVPISNHLYFYWYRQILGQKVEFLVSFYNNEISEKSEIFDDQFSVERPDGSNFTLKIRSTKLEDSAMYFCASTGGDRGINQPQHFGDGTRLSIL.

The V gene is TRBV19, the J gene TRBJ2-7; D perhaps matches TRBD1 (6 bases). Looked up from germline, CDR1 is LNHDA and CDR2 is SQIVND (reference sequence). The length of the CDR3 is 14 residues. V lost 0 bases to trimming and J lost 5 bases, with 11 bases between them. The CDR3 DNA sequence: TGTGCCAGTAGTATAGACAGGGGCGACCACGAGCAGTACTTC. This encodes CASSIDRGDHEQYF.

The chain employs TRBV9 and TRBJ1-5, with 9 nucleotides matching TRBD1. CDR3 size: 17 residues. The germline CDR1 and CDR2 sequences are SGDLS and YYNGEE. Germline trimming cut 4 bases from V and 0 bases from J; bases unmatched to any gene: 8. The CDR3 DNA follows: TGTGCCAGCAGCCTGGGACAGGGACCCAATAGCAATCAGCCCCAGCATTTT. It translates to CASSLGQGPNSNQPQHF. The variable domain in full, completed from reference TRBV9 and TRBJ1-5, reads DSGVTQTPKHLITATGQRVTLRCSPRSGDLSVYWYQQSLDQGLQFLIQYYNGEERAKGNILERFSAQQFPDLHSELNLSSLELGDSALYFCASSLGQGPNSNQPQHFGDGTRLSIL.

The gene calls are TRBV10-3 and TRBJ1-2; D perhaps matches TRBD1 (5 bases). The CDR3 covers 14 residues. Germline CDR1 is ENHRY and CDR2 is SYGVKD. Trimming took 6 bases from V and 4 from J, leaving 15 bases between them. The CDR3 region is CAIRGDGLVYGYTF. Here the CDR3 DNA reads TGTGCCATCAGAGGGGACGGACTTGTCTATGGCTACACCTTC.

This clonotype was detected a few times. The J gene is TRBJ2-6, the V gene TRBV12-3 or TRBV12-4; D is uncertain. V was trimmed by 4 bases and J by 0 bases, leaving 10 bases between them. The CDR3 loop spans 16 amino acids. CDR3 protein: CASSSPSTSGANVLTF. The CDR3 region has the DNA TGTGCCAGCAGTTCCCCCTCAACCTCTGGGGCCAACGTCCTGACTTTC.

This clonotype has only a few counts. CDR3 DNA: TGCGCCAGCAGCTTTGGGGAACATCAGCCCCAGCATTTT. Translation gives CASSFGEHQPQHF. The chain carries TRBV5-1 and TRBJ1-5, with D unresolved. Trimming shortened V by 2 bases and J by 5 bases, and 8 bases separated the two germline ends. CDR3 size: 13 residues. Germline V gives CDR1 SGHRS, CDR2 YFSETQ.

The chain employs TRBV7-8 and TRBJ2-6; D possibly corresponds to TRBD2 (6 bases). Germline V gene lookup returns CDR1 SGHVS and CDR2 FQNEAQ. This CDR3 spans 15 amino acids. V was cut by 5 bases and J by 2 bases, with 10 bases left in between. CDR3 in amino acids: CASSTGGAGANVLTF. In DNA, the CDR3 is TGTGCCAGCAGCACGGGCGGGGCTGGGGCCAACGTCCTGACTTTC.